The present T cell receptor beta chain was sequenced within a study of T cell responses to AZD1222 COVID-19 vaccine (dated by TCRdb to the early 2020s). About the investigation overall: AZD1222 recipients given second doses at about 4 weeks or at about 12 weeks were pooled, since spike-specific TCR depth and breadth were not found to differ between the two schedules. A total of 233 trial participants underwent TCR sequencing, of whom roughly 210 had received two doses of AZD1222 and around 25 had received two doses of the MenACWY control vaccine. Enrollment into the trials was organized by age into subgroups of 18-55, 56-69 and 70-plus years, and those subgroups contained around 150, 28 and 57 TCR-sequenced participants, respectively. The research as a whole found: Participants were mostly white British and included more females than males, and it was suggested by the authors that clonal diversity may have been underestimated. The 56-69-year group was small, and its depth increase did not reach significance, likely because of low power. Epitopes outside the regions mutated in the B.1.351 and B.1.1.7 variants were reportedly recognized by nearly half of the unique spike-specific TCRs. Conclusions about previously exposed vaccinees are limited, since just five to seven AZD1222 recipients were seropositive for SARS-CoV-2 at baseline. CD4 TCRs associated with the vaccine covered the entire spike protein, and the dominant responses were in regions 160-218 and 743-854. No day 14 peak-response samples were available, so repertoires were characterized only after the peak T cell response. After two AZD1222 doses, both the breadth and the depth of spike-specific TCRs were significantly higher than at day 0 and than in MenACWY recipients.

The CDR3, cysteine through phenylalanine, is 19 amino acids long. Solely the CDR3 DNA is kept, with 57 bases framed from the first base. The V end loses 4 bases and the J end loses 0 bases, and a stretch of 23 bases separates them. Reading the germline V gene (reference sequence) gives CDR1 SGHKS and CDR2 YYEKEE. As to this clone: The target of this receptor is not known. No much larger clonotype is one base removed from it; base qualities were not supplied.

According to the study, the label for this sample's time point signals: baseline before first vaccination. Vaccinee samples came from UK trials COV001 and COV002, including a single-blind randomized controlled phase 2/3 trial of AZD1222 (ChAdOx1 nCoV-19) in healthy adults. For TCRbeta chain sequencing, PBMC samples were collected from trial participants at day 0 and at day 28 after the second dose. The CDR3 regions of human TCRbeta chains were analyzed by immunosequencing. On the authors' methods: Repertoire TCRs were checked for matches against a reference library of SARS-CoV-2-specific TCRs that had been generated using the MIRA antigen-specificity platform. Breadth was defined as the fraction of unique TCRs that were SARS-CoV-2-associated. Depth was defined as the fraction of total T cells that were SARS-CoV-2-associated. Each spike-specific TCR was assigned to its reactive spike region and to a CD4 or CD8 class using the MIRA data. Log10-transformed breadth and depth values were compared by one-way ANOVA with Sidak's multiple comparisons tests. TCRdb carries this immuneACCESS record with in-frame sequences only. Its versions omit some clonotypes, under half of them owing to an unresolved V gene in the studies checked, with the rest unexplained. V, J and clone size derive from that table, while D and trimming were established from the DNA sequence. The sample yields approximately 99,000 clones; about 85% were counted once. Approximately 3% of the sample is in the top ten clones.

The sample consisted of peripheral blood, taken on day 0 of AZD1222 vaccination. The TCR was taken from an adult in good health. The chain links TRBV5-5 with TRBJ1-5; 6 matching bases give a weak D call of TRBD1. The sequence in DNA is TGTGCCAGCAGCCCACAGGGCCAGAGATTGGGCTATAGCAATCAGCCCCAGCATTTT. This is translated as CASSPQGQRLGYSNQPQHF.